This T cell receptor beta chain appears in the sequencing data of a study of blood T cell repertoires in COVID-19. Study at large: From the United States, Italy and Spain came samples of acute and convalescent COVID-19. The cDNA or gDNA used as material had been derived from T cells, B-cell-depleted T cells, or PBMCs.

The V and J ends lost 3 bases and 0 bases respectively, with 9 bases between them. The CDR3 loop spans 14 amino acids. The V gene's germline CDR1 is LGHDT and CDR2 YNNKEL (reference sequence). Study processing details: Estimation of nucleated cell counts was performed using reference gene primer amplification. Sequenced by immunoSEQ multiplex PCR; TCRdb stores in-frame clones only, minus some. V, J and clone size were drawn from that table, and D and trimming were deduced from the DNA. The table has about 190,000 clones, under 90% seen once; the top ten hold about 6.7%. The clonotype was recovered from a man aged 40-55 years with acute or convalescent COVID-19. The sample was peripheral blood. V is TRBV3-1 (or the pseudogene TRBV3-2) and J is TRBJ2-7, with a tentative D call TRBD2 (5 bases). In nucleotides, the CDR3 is TGTGCCAGCAGCCACCTGGGGAGCTCCTACGAGCAGTACTTC. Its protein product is CASSHLGSSYEQYF.